This paragraph covers one TCR beta chain sequence. Here immunoSEQ multiplex PCR was the method, and the copy in TCRdb shows in-frame clones only, minus some. The data hold tens of thousands of clones, with nearly 95% observed a single time. These data are taken from a study of T cell changes during pregnancy in multiple sclerosis. V was pared by 2 bases and J by 7 bases, with 7 bases of the junction left unmatched. The CDR3 is 14 residues long. In germline, CDR1 is MNHEY, CDR2 SVGAGI. Sequences were derived from peripheral blood, sampled in the second trimester of pregnancy. This receptor was obtained from a female donor in good health, enrolled as a control in a pregnancy study. The V gene is TRBV6-5, the J gene TRBJ1-1, with TRBD1 matching 7 bases. The CDR3 loop is CASSYGGTASEAFF. The CDR3 DNA sequence: TGTGCCAGCAGTTACGGAGGGACAGCCAGTGAAGCTTTCTTT.